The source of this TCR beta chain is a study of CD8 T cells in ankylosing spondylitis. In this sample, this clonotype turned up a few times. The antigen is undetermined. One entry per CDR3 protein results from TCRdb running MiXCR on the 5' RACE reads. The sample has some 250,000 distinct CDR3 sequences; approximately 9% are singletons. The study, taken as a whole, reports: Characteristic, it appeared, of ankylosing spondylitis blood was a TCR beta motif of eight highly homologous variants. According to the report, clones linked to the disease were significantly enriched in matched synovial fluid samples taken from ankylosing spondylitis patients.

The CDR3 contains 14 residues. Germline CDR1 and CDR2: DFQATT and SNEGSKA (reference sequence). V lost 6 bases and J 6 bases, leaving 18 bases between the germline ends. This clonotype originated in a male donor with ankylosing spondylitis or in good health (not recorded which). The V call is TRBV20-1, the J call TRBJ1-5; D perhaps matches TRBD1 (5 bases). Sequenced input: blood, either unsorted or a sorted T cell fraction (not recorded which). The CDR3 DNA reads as TGCAGTGCCTCGAGCCGGGACTTTCCTCAGCCCCAGCATTTT. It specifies CSASSRDFPQPQHF.